This T cell receptor (beta chain) was observed in a study of blood T cell repertoires in COVID-19. On the study more broadly: The United States, Italy and Spain provided the acute and convalescent COVID-19 samples. In each case, the material was cDNA or gDNA derived from T cells, B-cell-depleted T cells, or PBMCs.

In the original workflow: Amplification from reference gene primers served as the basis for estimated nucleated cell counts. Measured with immunoSEQ multiplex PCR; TCRdb has only the in-frame clones, and not every one. V and J calls and clone size follow that table, whereas D and trimming were derived from the DNA. The table includes 200,000 to 300,000 clones, about 70% detected once. Germline V gene lookup returns CDR1 MGHRA and CDR2 YSYEKL. This CDR3 has 16 residues. V lost 3 bases, J lost 1 base, and 13 bases lay in between. This receptor was obtained from a woman aged 80 or over with acute or convalescent COVID-19. The V and J genes are TRBV4-1 and TRBJ1-3; D perhaps matches TRBD1 (5 bases). The sequenced material came from peripheral blood. CDR3 region: CASSQPGQGSGNTIYF. The CDR3 DNA reads TGCGCCAGCAGCCAGCCAGGCCAGGGATCTGGAAACACCATATATTTT.